The 6 T cell receptor beta chains reported below all come from one sample, sequenced in a study of blood T cell repertoires in COVID-19. The repertoire was sequenced with immunoSEQ multiplex PCR; TCRdb's copy has only in-frame clones and lacks some. The repertoire includes tens of thousands of clones, roughly nine tenths of them detected once, and about 4% sits in the top ten. The source material was peripheral blood. The receptor set was obtained from a man aged 50 to 60 with acute or convalescent COVID-19.

The chain joins TRBV11-2 to TRBJ2-2; 7 bases fit TRBD2. With V trimmed by 2 bases and J by 6 bases, 15 bases remained unmatched. The germline V gene has CDR1 SGHAT and CDR2 FQNNGV. The CDR3 runs 18 residues. The CDR3 sequence: CASSLLGGTTLGAGELFF. CDR3 nucleotide sequence: TGTGCCAGCAGCTTATTGGGCGGGACTACCCTAGGGGCCGGGGAGCTGTTTTTT.

The gene calls are TRBV3-1 (or the pseudogene TRBV3-2) and TRBJ1-1, with 8 bases fitting TRBD1. Germline CDR1 LGHDT, CDR2 YNNKEL (reference sequence). The CDR3 consists of 17 residues. After removal of 4 bases from V and 5 bases from J, the junction contained 15 bases not matched to a gene. This CDR3 reads CASSLNTGTGSWTEAFF. The CDR3 coding sequence is TGTGCCAGCAGCCTTAATACCGGGACAGGATCGTGGACTGAAGCTTTCTTT.

The chain recombines TRBV5-6 with TRBJ2-3; D might be TRBD2 (6 bases). CDR3 length equals 13 residues. CDR1 is SGHDT, CDR2 YYEEEE, per germline. V lost 4 bases, J lost 3 bases, and 9 bases lay in between. CDR3 sequence: CASSVLATDTQYF. The CDR3 nucleotides are TGTGCCAGCAGCGTCCTAGCGACAGATACGCAGTATTTT.

The chain is built from TRBV2 and TRBJ1-1; D remains unclear. CDR1 and CDR2 (germline): SNHLY, FYNNEI. The CDR3 covers 10 residues. The V gene lost 10 bases and the J gene lost 2 bases, with 5 bases spanning the gap. CDR3 DNA: TGTGCCACTAAAAACACTGAAGCTTTCTTT. Translated, it gives CATKNTEAFF.

In its sample, this clone was seen once. The chain couples TRBV7-9 to TRBJ2-2, with TRBD1 as a possible D gene (6 bases). V was shortened by 5 bases and J by 2 bases, with 21 bases between the two germline ends. The germline CDR1 and CDR2 sequences are SEHNR and FQNEAQ (reference sequence). The CDR3 has 18 residues. Here the CDR3 DNA reads TGTGCCAGCAGCAGATTAGGACAGACCTTACTTAACACCGGGGAGCTGTTTTTT. This codes for CASSRLGQTLLNTGELFF.

The chain combines TRBV7-8 with TRBJ1-1; D might be TRBD1 (5 bases). Trimming left V 0 bases short and J 5 bases short, with 16 bases between. Per the germline V gene, CDR1 is SGHVS and CDR2 is FQNEAQ. This CDR3 is 16 amino acids long. CDR3 loop: CASSLARRGSSTEAFF. The CDR3 region has the DNA TGTGCCAGCAGCTTAGCGCGGCGGGGGAGTTCGACTGAAGCTTTCTTT.